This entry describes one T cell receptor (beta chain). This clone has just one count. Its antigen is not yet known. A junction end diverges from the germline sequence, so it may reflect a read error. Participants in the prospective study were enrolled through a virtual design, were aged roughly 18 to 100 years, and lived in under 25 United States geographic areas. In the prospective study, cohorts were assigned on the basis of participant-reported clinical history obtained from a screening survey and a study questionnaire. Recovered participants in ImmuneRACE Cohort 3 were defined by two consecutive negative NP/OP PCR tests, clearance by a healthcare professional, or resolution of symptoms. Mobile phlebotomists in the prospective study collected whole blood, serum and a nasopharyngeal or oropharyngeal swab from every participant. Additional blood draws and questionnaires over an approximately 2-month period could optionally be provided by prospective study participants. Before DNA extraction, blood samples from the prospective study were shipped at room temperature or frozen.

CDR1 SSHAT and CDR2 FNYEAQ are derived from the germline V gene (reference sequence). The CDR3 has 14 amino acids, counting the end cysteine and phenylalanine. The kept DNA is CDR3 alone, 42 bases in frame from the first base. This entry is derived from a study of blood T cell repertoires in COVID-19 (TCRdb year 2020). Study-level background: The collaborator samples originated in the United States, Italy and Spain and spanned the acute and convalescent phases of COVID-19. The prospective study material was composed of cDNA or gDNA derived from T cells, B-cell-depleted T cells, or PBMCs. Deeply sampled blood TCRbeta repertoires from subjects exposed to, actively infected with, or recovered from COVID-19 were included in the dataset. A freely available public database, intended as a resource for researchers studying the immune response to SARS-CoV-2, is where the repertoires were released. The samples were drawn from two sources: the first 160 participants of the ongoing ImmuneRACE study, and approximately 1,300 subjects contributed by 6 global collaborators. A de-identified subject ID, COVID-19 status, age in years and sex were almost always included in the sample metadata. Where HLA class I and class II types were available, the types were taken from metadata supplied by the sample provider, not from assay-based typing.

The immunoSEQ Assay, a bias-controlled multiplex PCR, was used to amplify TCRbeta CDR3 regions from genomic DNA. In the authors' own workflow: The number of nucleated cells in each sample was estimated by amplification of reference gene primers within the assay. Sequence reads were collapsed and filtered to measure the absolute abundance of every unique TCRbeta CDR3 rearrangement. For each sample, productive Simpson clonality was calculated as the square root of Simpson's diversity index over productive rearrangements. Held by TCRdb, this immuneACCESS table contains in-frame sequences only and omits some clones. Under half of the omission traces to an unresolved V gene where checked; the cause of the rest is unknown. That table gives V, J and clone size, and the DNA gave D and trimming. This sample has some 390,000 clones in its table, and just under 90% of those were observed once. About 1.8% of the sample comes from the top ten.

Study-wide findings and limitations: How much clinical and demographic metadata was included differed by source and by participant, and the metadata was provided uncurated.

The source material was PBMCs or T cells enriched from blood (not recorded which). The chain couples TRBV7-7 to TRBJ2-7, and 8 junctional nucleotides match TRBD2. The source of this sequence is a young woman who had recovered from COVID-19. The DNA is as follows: TGTGCTAGCAGCTTCCGGGAGGGGTTCTACGAGCAGTACTTC. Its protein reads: CASSFREGFYEQYF.